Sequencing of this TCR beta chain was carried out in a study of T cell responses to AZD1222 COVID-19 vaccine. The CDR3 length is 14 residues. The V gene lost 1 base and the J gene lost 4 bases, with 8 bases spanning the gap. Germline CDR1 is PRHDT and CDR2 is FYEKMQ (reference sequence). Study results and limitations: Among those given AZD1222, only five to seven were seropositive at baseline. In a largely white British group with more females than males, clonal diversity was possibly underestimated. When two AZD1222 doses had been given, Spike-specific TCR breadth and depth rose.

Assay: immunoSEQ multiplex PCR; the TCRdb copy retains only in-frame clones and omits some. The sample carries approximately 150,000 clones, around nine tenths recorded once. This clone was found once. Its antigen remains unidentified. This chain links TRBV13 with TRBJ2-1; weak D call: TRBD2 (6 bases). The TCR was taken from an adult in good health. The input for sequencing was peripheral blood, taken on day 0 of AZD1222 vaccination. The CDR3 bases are TGTGCCAGCAGCTTAGCGCGGGGTTACAATGAGCAGTTCTTC. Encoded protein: CASSLARGYNEQFF.